The 30 T cell receptor beta chains reported below all come from one sample, sequenced in a study of blood T cell repertoires in COVID-19. This table comes from immunoSEQ multiplex PCR, and its TCRdb copy is limited to in-frame clones, with some not included. Among hundreds of thousands of clones listed, 85% to 90% were seen once. Sequencing was performed on peripheral blood. Source of these receptors: a man aged 50 to 59 with COVID-19, enrolled during active disease.

This clone has just a few counts. The genes are TRBV5-6 and TRBJ1-2, with a possible D match to TRBD1 (5 bases). This CDR3 region has 13 residues. Looked up from germline, CDR1 is SGHDT and CDR2 is YYEEEE. Between the trimmed V and J ends, which lost 5 bases and 7 bases, there was a span of 15 bases. DNA of the CDR3: TGTGCCAGCAGACACGCAGGGATCCTTGGCTACACCTTC. Its translation: CASRHAGILGYTF.

The CDR3 DNA sequence: TGTGCCAGCAGCCTACAGGGGGCCACTGAAGCTTTCTTT. Its translation is CASSLQGATEAFF. The chain couples TRBV7-3 to TRBJ1-1, with 9 bases fitting TRBD1. CDR1 is SGHTA, CDR2 FQGTGA, per germline. V shed 5 bases, J shed 4 bases, and the junction held 2 bases outside the gene matches. The CDR3 totals 13 residues.

The chain uses TRBV6-1 and TRBJ2-7; D might be TRBD2 (6 bases). Germline V gene lookup returns CDR1 MNHNS and CDR2 SASEGT. The CDR3 runs 15 residues. The germline V and J ends were trimmed by 1 base and 2 bases, with 12 bases remaining between them. CDR3 nucleotides: TGTGCCAGCAGTGAAGGAACGAGACTAGCCTACGAGCAGTACTTC. Protein product: CASSEGTRLAYEQYF.

CDR3 amino acids: CASSMDSNTDTQYF. CDR3 bases: TGCGCCAGCAGCATGGACAGTAACACAGATACGCAGTATTTT. V usage is TRBV5-1 and J usage is TRBJ2-3; perhaps TRBD1 as D (6 bases). Trimming shortened V by 4 bases and J by 2 bases, and 11 bases separated the two germline ends. Looked up from germline, CDR1 is SGHRS and CDR2 is YFSETQ. The CDR3 extends over 14 amino acids.

The rearrangement links TRBV25-1 to TRBJ1-1, with TRBD1 matching 7 bases. Germline CDR1 is MGHDK and CDR2 is SYGVNS. The V gene end was trimmed by 6 bases and the J gene end by 0 bases; junction bases not matched to a gene: 7. The CDR3 spans 15 residues. The CDR3 DNA is TGTGCCAGCAGCTCCGCCGGGACAGTGAACACTGAAGCTTTCTTT. Translating it yields CASSSAGTVNTEAFF. The variable domain in full, completed from reference TRBV25-1 and TRBJ1-1, reads EADIYQTPRYLVIGTGKKITLECSQTMGHDKMYWYQQDPGMELHLIHYSYGVNSTEKGDLSSESTVSRIRTEHFPLTLESARPSHTSQYLCASSSAGTVNTEAFFGQGTRLTVV.

Comment on this clone: Other DNA sequences of this sample code for an identical CDR3. This rearrangement joins TRBV7-8 to TRBJ2-7; TRBD1 matches 8 bases. J gave up 6 bases and V 1 base, and 5 bases lay outside the gene matches. This CDR3 contains 14 residues. Germline assignment: CDR1 SGHVS and CDR2 FQNEAQ. The CDR3: CASSLGTGRAEQYF. CDR3 coding DNA: TGTGCCAGCAGCTTAGGGACAGGGAGAGCCGAGCAGTACTTC.

V usage is TRBV7-3 and J usage is TRBJ2-2; D gene unclear. Germline-derived CDR1 and CDR2 are SGHTA and FQGTGA. Trimming stripped 2 bases from V and 3 bases from J, with 10 bases between. The CDR3 is made up of 15 amino acids. DNA of the CDR3: TGTGCCAGCAGCTTATCGAGGCCCTACACCGGGGAGCTGTTTTTT. Its protein product is CASSLSRPYTGELFF.

V usage is TRBV7-9 and J usage is TRBJ2-3; D perhaps matches TRBD1 (5 bases). The CDR3 contains 14 residues. Trimming stripped 6 bases from V and 2 bases from J, with 12 bases between. The germline CDR1 and CDR2 sequences are SEHNR and FQNEAQ (reference sequence). The DNA for the CDR3 is TGTGCCAGCAGAGGTAGGGGCTCCACAGATACGCAGTATTTT. This encodes CASRGRGSTDTQYF.

This chain links TRBV2 with TRBJ2-7; perhaps TRBD1 as D (6 bases). Per the germline V gene, CDR1 is SNHLY and CDR2 is FYNNEI. CDR3 size: 13 residues. V was trimmed by 5 bases and J by 2 bases, leaving 10 bases between them. The CDR3 region is CASSLTGTYEQYF. The DNA of the CDR3 is TGTGCCAGCAGTCTGACAGGTACCTACGAGCAGTACTTC.

The rearrangement links TRBV6-2 or TRBV6-3 to TRBJ1-2, with D tentatively TRBD1 (6 bases). Trimming removed 5 bases at V and 4 bases at J, with 17 bases between. From germline, CDR1 is MNHEY and CDR2 SVGEGT. The CDR3 has 15 amino acids. The CDR3 spells CASSQSTGSLYGYTF. As DNA, the CDR3 is TGTGCCAGCAGTCAATCAACAGGGTCTCTCTATGGCTACACCTTC.

The rearrangement joins TRBV9 to TRBJ2-1; a possible D gene is TRBD1 (6 bases). The V end was cut by 0 bases, the J end by 7 bases, with 14 bases between. The CDR3 sequence is 15 residues long. Germline V gives CDR1 SGDLS, CDR2 YYNGEE. CDR3 nucleotides: TGTGCCAGCAGCGTAGGATGGGGGCGCAGGAATGAGCAGTTCTTC. Encoded protein: CASSVGWGRRNEQFF.

V is TRBV6-5 and J is TRBJ1-5, with D unclear. Trimming cost V 2 bases and J 6 bases, with 14 bases left between them. This CDR3 is 15 amino acids long. CDR1 and CDR2 from the germline V gene are MNHEY and SVGAGI. The CDR3 here is CASSYRHEVGQPQHF. The CDR3 DNA reads TGTGCCAGCAGTTACCGGCACGAGGTCGGTCAGCCCCAGCATTTT.

The genes are TRBV7-2 and TRBJ1-2, with D possibly matching TRBD1 (6 bases). Germline CDR1 SGHTA, CDR2 FQGNSA. The CDR3 sequence is 14 residues long. V lost 3 bases and J lost 0, with 8 bases in between. The CDR3 is CASSFRTANYGYTF. CDR3 DNA sequence: TGTGCCAGCAGCTTCCGGACAGCTAACTATGGCTACACCTTC.

The rearrangement uses TRBV11-2 and TRBJ2-7; no reliable D call. Between the trimmed V and J ends, which lost 1 base and 6 bases, there was a span of 7 bases. This CDR3 region has 12 residues. Germline V lookup: CDR1 SGHAT, CDR2 FQNNGV. CDR3 loop: CASSLARSEQYF. The CDR3 nucleotides are TGTGCCAGCAGCTTAGCGCGGAGCGAGCAGTACTTC.

The chain couples TRBV27 to TRBJ1-2; the D gene is possibly TRBD1 (6 bases). The CDR3 is 16 residues long. Per germline, CDR1 MNHEY and CDR2 SMNVEV (reference sequence). V gave up 7 bases and J gave up 7 bases, with 25 bases separating them. The CDR3, as DNA: TGTGCCAGCAAGTTGAGCCCGGGGGGCGGCTGGCGTGGCTACACCTTC. Protein sequence: CASKLSPGGGWRGYTF.

The rearrangement links TRBV9 to TRBJ2-1, with 8 bases aligning to TRBD2. Germline trimming cut 3 bases from V and 7 bases from J; bases unmatched to any gene: 6. This CDR3 is built from 14 residues. Germline V gene sequence: CDR1 SGDLS, CDR2 YYNGEE. The CDR3, as DNA: TGTGCCAGCAGCGCCGGGACTAGGGGTAATGAGCAGTTCTTC. Translated: CASSAGTRGNEQFF. The full variable domain, in which reference TRBV9 and TRBJ2-1 provide the parts outside the CDR3, is DSGVTQTPKHLITATGQRVTLRCSPRSGDLSVYWYQQSLDQGLQFLIQYYNGEERAKGNILERFSAQQFPDLHSELNLSSLELGDSALYFCASSAGTRGNEQFFGPGTRLTVL.

The rearrangement joins TRBV9 to TRBJ1-2; TRBD1 matches at 7 bases. This CDR3 is built from 15 residues. Germline V gene data show CDR1 as SGDLS and CDR2 as YYNGEE. The junction had 5 bases not matched to a gene; V was cut back by 3 bases and J by 0 bases. The CDR3 here is CASSGMGQTNYGYTF. The CDR3 DNA reads TGTGCCAGCAGCGGGATGGGACAGACTAACTATGGCTACACCTTC.

This clone was counted a few times. The CDR3 DNA reads as TGTGCCAGCAGCGTAGGAGAGGGAATGGCTTTCTTT. Translated: CASSVGEGMAFF. This rearrangement joins TRBV9 to TRBJ1-1, with unresolved D. The CDR3 has 12 amino acids. The germline V gene encodes CDR1 SGDLS and CDR2 YYNGEE. The V and J ends lost 0 bases and 11 bases respectively, with 11 bases between them.

The J gene is TRBJ2-2, the V gene TRBV6-6; 8 bases agree with TRBD2. The V gene end was trimmed by 6 bases and the J gene end by 2 bases; junction bases not matched to a gene: 11. The germline V gene has CDR1 MNHNY and CDR2 SVGAGI (reference sequence). CDR3 length: 17 amino acids. The CDR3 coding sequence is TGTGCCAGCAGCCGACAAGCGGGAGTTGGCAACACCGGGGAGCTGTTTTTT. Translation gives CASSRQAGVGNTGELFF.

CDR3 nucleotides: TGTGCCACCAGTGATCTCCCGGGACAGGGGAGGAATGAGCAGTTCTTC. Translating it yields CATSDLPGQGRNEQFF. The chain combines TRBV24-1 with TRBJ2-1, with 10 bases lining up with TRBD1. The ends lost 3 bases at V and 7 bases at J; junction bases unmatched: 8. From germline, CDR1 is KGHDR and CDR2 SFDVKD. This CDR3 comprises 16 residues.

This rearrangement joins TRBV19 to TRBJ1-1; possibly TRBD1 for D (6 bases). Trimming took off 10 bases at V and 4 bases at J, with 10 bases between the two ends. Germline V gene sequence: CDR1 LNHDA, CDR2 SQIVND (reference sequence). This CDR3 has 11 amino acids. The chain's CDR3 is CATQGPTEAFF. CDR3 bases: TGTGCCACCCAGGGGCCCACTGAAGCTTTCTTT.

The chain has TRBV2 and TRBJ1-3; a weak D match, TRBD1 (6 bases). Germline CDR1 reads SNHLY; CDR2 reads FYNNEI. V shed 6 bases and J shed 0 bases, with 15 bases lying between them. The CDR3 is 16 residues long. Here the CDR3 DNA reads TGTGCCAGCAGCCGACAGGACATGAACTCTGGAAACACCATATATTTT. The encoded protein is CASSRQDMNSGNTIYF.

This sequence joins TRBV6-1 and TRBJ1-5; TRBD1 aligns across 9 bases. Losses at the gene ends were 2 bases for V and 7 bases for J; bases not matched to a gene: 9. CDR1 and CDR2 from the germline V gene are MNHNS and SASEGT. The CDR3 is 16 residues long. For the CDR3, the DNA is TGTGCCAGCAGTGAACAGGGACAGGGAATATGGCAGCCCCAGCATTTT. Encoded protein: CASSEQGQGIWQPQHF.

Remarks on this clone: One junction end disagrees with the germline gene, perhaps due to a read error. V and J are TRBV6-5 and TRBJ1-2; D might be TRBD1 (5 bases). Germline V gene data show CDR1 as MNHEY and CDR2 as SVGAGI. The CDR3 contains 15 residues. The CDR3 reads CASSYSGGADYGYTF. As DNA, the CDR3 is TGTGCCAGCAGCTACTCGGGTGGGGCAGACTATGGCTACACCTTC.

The V gene is TRBV5-1, the J gene TRBJ1-1, with D possibly being TRBD1 (6 bases). This CDR3 region has 16 residues. From germline, CDR1 is SGHRS and CDR2 YFSETQ. V shed 0 bases and J shed 0 bases, with 12 bases lying between them. CDR3 sequence: CASSLVPGVLNTEAFF. In DNA, the CDR3 is TGCGCCAGCAGCTTGGTTCCAGGGGTGTTGAACACTGAAGCTTTCTTT.

The sample holds one count of this clone. The chain uses TRBV7-9 and TRBJ2-1; D gene unclear. V lost 8 bases and J 5 bases, leaving 19 bases between the germline ends. Germline V gene sequence: CDR1 SEHNR, CDR2 FQNEAQ (reference sequence). The CDR3 extends over 15 amino acids. CDR3 nucleotide sequence: TGTGCCAGCGCTCTGGATCTAGGAGTAAACAATGAGCAGTTCTTC. It encodes CASALDLGVNNEQFF.

The rearrangement uses TRBV28 and TRBJ1-6; D is possibly TRBD1 (6 bases). V gave up 6 bases and J gave up 3 bases, with 12 bases separating them. Germline CDR1 is MDHEN and CDR2 is SYDVKM. The CDR3 is 15 residues long. CDR3 bases: TGTGCCAGCAGGTCCGGACAGAGCTATAATTCACCCCTCCACTTT. Translated: CASRSGQSYNSPLHF.

This rearrangement joins TRBV2 to TRBJ2-7, with TRBD2 matching 10 bases. Germline CDR1 and CDR2: SNHLY and FYNNEI. V was pared by 6 bases and J by 6 bases, with 11 bases of the junction left unmatched. CDR3 length: 15 amino acids. For the CDR3, the DNA is TGTGCCAGCAGCCTCGCTAGCGGGAGAAATGGCGAGCAGTACTTC. Its translation is CASSLASGRNGEQYF. Complete variable domain (other parts from reference TRBV2 and TRBJ2-7): EPEVTQTPSHQVTQMGQEVILRCVPISNHLYFYWYRQILGQKVEFLVSFYNNEISEKSEIFDDQFSVERPDGSNFTLKIRSTKLEDSAMYFCASSLASGRNGEQYFGPGTRLTVT.

The chain joins TRBV25-1 to TRBJ1-1, with D possibly TRBD1 on 5 matching bases. CDR3 length: 14 residues. CDR1 and CDR2 from the germline V gene are MGHDK and SYGVNS. Trimming stripped 4 bases from V and 1 base from J, with 10 bases between. The CDR3 coding sequence is TGTGCCAGCAGTGCCTCACAGGAGAACACTGAAGCTTTCTTT. Its translation is CASSASQENTEAFF.

V usage is TRBV28 and J usage is TRBJ1-3, with 11 bases aligning to TRBD1. The CDR3 is 16 residues long. From germline, CDR1 is MDHEN and CDR2 SYDVKM. The trim removed 5 bases at V and 3 bases at J, leaving 6 bases unmatched. CDR3 in DNA: TGTGCCAGCAGTGATACGGGACAGGGGGATGGAAACACCATATATTTT. This sequence encodes CASSDTGQGDGNTIYF.